This TCR beta chain was sequenced for a study of blood T cell repertoires in COVID-19. Study-level background: Researchers got acute and convalescent COVID-19 samples from the United States, Italy and Spain. PBMCs, B-cell-depleted T cells, or T cells provided the cDNA or gDNA that made up the material.

Sequenced by immunoSEQ multiplex PCR; TCRdb stores in-frame clones only, minus some. The table has 270,000 or so clones, about 87% seen once; the top ten hold 1% to 1.5%. V was clipped by 6 bases and J by 4 bases, with 20 bases between them. Germline V gives CDR1 SEHNR, CDR2 FQNEAQ (reference sequence). The CDR3 loop spans 16 amino acids. In terms of age and location, participants ranged from roughly 18 to 90 years and lived in about two dozen US areas. Participant reports of clinical history set cohort assignment. The sample was PBMCs or T cells enriched from blood (not recorded which). V gene TRBV7-9 combines with J gene TRBJ2-3; D possibly corresponds to TRBD2 (6 bases). The sequence derives from a woman aged 35 to 49 with acute COVID-19. The CDR3: CASSFTSASGPDTQYF. CDR3 sequence (DNA): TGTGCCAGCAGTTTCACATCAGCGAGCGGGCCAGATACGCAGTATTTT. The full variable domain, with the rest looked up from reference TRBV7-9 and TRBJ2-3, is DTGVSQNPRHKITKRGQNVTFRCDPISEHNRLYWYRQTLGQGPEFLTYFQNEAQLEKSRLLSDRFSAERPKGSFSTLEIQRTEQGDSAMYLCASSFTSASGPDTQYFGPGTRLTVL.